The next 22 T cell receptor beta chains were all read from a single sample in a study of spatial heterogeneity in lung cancer. Time point meaning: blood at routine non-recurrence follow-up after resection. TCRdb reanalysed the 5' RACE reads using MiXCR and keeps one entry per CDR3 protein. The sample includes about 16,000 distinct CDR3 sequences, 6.3% of them seen just once. The material sequenced was PBMCs, taken at follow-up. The source is a male donor with early-stage non-small cell lung cancer.

This clonotype has a count of ten or more. This chain connects TRBV7-2 to TRBJ2-7; a weak D match, TRBD2 (6 bases). Trimming left V 1 base short and J 2 bases short, with 9 bases between. The CDR3 runs to 14 residues. Germline assignment: CDR1 SGHTA and CDR2 FQGNSA. The CDR3: CASSLVTRAYEQYF. For the CDR3, the DNA is TGTGCCAGCAGCTTAGTGACTAGAGCCTACGAGCAGTACTTC.

Comments on this clonotype: This may be a read error, as it is one base from a much larger clone. As the CDR3 is not closed by the conserved phenylalanine or tryptophan, this likely results from a read error. In DNA, the CDR3 is TGTGCCAGCAGTCCCCAAGCGGGGCGGGCGGGAGAGACCCAGTACTAC. Protein product: CASSPQAGRAGETQYY. The chain joins TRBV27 to TRBJ2-5, with 7 bases fitting TRBD2. The V and J ends lost 5 bases and 4 bases, in that order; junction bases with no gene match: 13. The CDR3 loop spans 16 amino acids. Germline CDR1 MNHEY, CDR2 SMNVEV (reference sequence).

The table lists this clonotype with many counts. CDR3 residues: CASSFAGWGLEEQYF. The DNA of the CDR3 is TGTGCCAGCAGTTTTGCAGGGTGGGGATTGGAGGAGCAGTACTTC. V gene TRBV27 combines with J gene TRBJ2-7, with a possible D match to TRBD1 (5 bases). V gave up 3 bases and J gave up 7 bases, with 19 bases separating them. The CDR3 has 15 amino acids. The germline V gene has CDR1 MNHEY and CDR2 SMNVEV (reference sequence).

The sample holds many counts of this clonotype. The chain recombines TRBV5-5 with TRBJ2-6; no clear D gene. V dropped 0 bases and J dropped 1 base, with 14 bases sitting between them. The CDR3 spans 18 residues. CDR1 and CDR2 from the germline V gene are SGHKS and YYEKEE (reference sequence). CDR3 sequence reads: CASSLEEVLGSGANVLTF. The CDR3 DNA is TGTGCCAGCAGCTTGGAAGAGGTGTTGGGGTCTGGGGCCAACGTCCTGACTTTC.

In this sample, this clonotype turned up many times. The V gene is TRBV20-1, the J gene TRBJ2-7, with D possibly TRBD1 on 5 matching bases. The germline CDR1 and CDR2 sequences are DFQATT and SNEGSKA (reference sequence). CDR3 length equals 12 residues. Trimming removed 7 bases at V and 3 bases at J, with 13 bases between. The CDR3 spells CSVASRVYEQYF. Here the CDR3 DNA reads TGCAGTGTGGCCTCCAGGGTCTACGAGCAGTACTTC.

A few counts support this clonotype. A much more abundant neighbour one base away suggests this may be a read error. The V gene is TRBV7-3, the J gene TRBJ1-2, with TRBD1 as a possible D gene (6 bases). The CDR3 sequence is 16 residues long. Germline CDR1 and CDR2: SGHTA and FQGTGA. CDR3 DNA sequence: TGTGCCAGCAGCTTCCCCAGACTGGGGGGCGGCTATGACTACACCTTC. The encoded protein is CASSFPRLGGGYDYTF. Variable domain in full (rest from reference TRBV7-3 and TRBJ1-2): GAGVSQTPSNKVTEKGKYVELRCDPISGHTALYWYRQSLGQGPEFLIYFQGTGAADDSGLPNDRFFAVRPEGSVSTLKIQRTERGDSAVYLCASSFPRLGGGYDYTFGSGTRLTVV.

This clonotype was seen repeatedly, ten times or more. The junction departs from germline at one end; a sequencing error may be responsible. The J gene is TRBJ1-5, the V gene TRBV7-7, with 10 nucleotides matching TRBD1. CDR1 and CDR2 (germline): SSHAT, FNYEAQ (reference sequence). CDR3 length: 19 amino acids. The CDR3 DNA sequence: TGTGCTAGCAGCCCGCGCTTCGGACAGGGGGATAGTGTCAATCAGCCCCAGCATTTT. It yields the protein CASSPRFGQGDSVNQPQHF. The variable domain in full, with the rest retrieved from reference TRBV7-7 and TRBJ1-5, is GAGVSQSPRYKVTKRGQDVTLRCDPISSHATLYWYQQALGQGPEFLTYFNYEAQPDKSGLPSDRFSAERPEGSISTLTIQRTEQRDSAMYRCASSPRFGQGDSVNQPQHFGDGTRLSIL.

This clonotype has a count of ten or more. J is TRBJ1-1 and V is TRBV2, with D uncertain. Trimming took off 5 bases at V and 1 base at J, with 17 bases between the two ends. The germline CDR1 and CDR2 sequences are SNHLY and FYNNEI. CDR3 size: 16 residues. CDR3 bases: TGTGCCAGCAGTCCCCAGAGGGTATGGGGGAACACTGAAGCTTTCTTT. Residues: CASSPQRVWGNTEAFF.

The DNA for the CDR3 is TGTGCCAGCAGTGCGGATTCGGGCCAAGAGACCCAGTACTTC. This sequence encodes CASSADSGQETQYF. The chain links TRBV2 to TRBJ2-5; no clear D. This CDR3 has 14 residues. Germline values: CDR1 SNHLY, CDR2 FYNNEI. The ends were cut back, 4 bases at V and 1 base at J, with 10 bases in the middle.

This clonotype was seen repeatedly, ten times or more. The chain links TRBV7-3 to TRBJ2-2, with TRBD2 matching 9 bases. The junction had 5 bases not matched to a gene; V was cut back by 2 bases and J by 4 bases. Germline values: CDR1 SGHTA, CDR2 FQGTGA. This CDR3 is built from 16 residues. Here the CDR3 reads CASSLSSGNSTGELFF. The CDR3 DNA follows: TGTGCCAGCAGCTTATCTAGCGGGAACAGCACCGGGGAGCTGTTTTTT.

This clonotype has ten or more counts. The chain employs TRBV21-1 and TRBJ2-4. TRBV21-1 corresponds to a pseudogene. CDR3 length: 14 amino acids. As DNA, the CDR3 is TGTGCCAAGAGTGAGTCTCAAGCCAAAAACATTCAGTACTTC. It encodes CAKSESQAKNIQYF.

This clonotype showed up many times. This chain links TRBV7-3 with TRBJ2-1, with 10 bases aligning to TRBD2. The CDR3 runs to 15 residues. Looked up from germline, CDR1 is SGHTA and CDR2 is FQGTGA. The ends lost 2 bases at V and 5 bases at J; junction bases unmatched: 3. CDR3 amino acids: CASSLAGTSDNEQFF. Here the CDR3 DNA reads TGTGCCAGCAGCTTAGCAGGGACTAGCGACAATGAGCAGTTCTTC. Combining the CDR3 with reference TRBV7-3 and TRBJ2-1 gives the whole variable domain GAGVSQTPSNKVTEKGKYVELRCDPISGHTALYWYRQSLGQGPEFLIYFQGTGAADDSGLPNDRFFAVRPEGSVSTLKIQRTERGDSAVYLCASSLAGTSDNEQFFGPGTRLTVL.

The table lists this clonotype with a count of one. This chain links TRBV7-2 with TRBJ2-1, with D unresolved. From germline, CDR1 is SGHTA and CDR2 FQGNSA. Trimming removed 2 bases at V and 4 bases at J, with 9 bases between. The length of the CDR3 is 14 residues. The CDR3 DNA reads as TGTGCCAGCAGCTTAAGGTTGGGTTACAATGAGCAGTTCTTC. Encoded protein: CASSLRLGYNEQFF.

This clonotype was detected only a few times. The rearrangement links TRBV4-2 to TRBJ2-2, with D possibly being TRBD1 (6 bases). The length of the CDR3 is 15 residues. Germline loops: CDR1 LGHNA, CDR2 YNFKEQ. V was trimmed by 1 base and J by 5 bases, leaving 11 bases between them. The DNA for the CDR3 is TGTGCCAGCAGCCAAGCAGGGGAAGGGACCGGGGAGCTGTTTTTT. Translation: CASSQAGEGTGELFF.

Many counts were recorded for this clonotype. The chain employs TRBV7-9 and TRBJ2-1; TRBD2 agrees at 12 bases. The CDR3 is 16 residues long. The junction had 4 bases not matched to a gene; V was cut back by 5 bases and J by 2 bases. The germline gives CDR1 SEHNR, CDR2 FQNEAQ (reference sequence). The CDR3 DNA follows: TGTGCCAGCAGCCCGGGACTAGCGGGCGCCTACAATGAGCAGTTCTTC. Translating it yields CASSPGLAGAYNEQFF.

This clonotype was recorded at least ten times. The chain recombines TRBV2 with TRBJ1-2; D is uncertain. The V and J ends lost 4 bases and 5 bases respectively, with 20 bases between them. CDR1 is SNHLY and CDR2 is FYNNEI in the germline V gene. This CDR3 spans 16 amino acids. CDR3 in amino acids: CASSAIQSSEPYGYTF. The DNA of the CDR3 is TGTGCCAGCAGTGCTATACAGTCATCCGAACCTTATGGCTACACCTTC. Full variable domain (outside the CDR3, taken from reference TRBV2 and TRBJ1-2): EPEVTQTPSHQVTQMGQEVILRCVPISNHLYFYWYRQILGQKVEFLVSFYNNEISEKSEIFDDQFSVERPDGSNFTLKIRSTKLEDSAMYFCASSAIQSSEPYGYTFGSGTRLTVV.

V is TRBV27 and J is TRBJ1-1; 7 nucleotides agree with TRBD1. Germline assignment: CDR1 MNHEY and CDR2 SMNVEV (reference sequence). With V trimmed by 4 bases and J by 4 bases, 3 bases remained unmatched. The CDR3 has 13 amino acids. The CDR3 reads CASSYPGGTEAFF. CDR3 sequence (DNA): TGTGCCAGCAGTTACCCAGGGGGCACTGAAGCTTTCTTT.

This clonotype was picked up many times. This sequence joins TRBV7-2 and TRBJ2-3, with D possibly matching TRBD1 (6 bases). The V and J ends lost 5 bases and 4 bases respectively, with 16 bases between them. Germline loops: CDR1 SGHTA, CDR2 FQGNSA. The CDR3 sequence is 15 residues long. The CDR3 DNA follows: TGTGCCAGCAGCCGCCTACAGGGAACGGCAGATACGCAGTATTTT. This gives the protein CASSRLQGTADTQYF.

This clonotype was seen at least ten times. The rearrangement links TRBV20-1 to TRBJ2-7, with TRBD2 matching over 10 bases. V lost 6 bases, J lost 6 bases, and 11 bases stayed unmatched. The CDR3 totals 14 residues. The germline V gene has CDR1 DFQATT and CDR2 SNEGSKA (reference sequence). In DNA form, the CDR3 reads TGCAGTGCCAAGCCACCTAGCGGGAGCGGCGAGCAGTACTTC. Protein sequence: CSAKPPSGSGEQYF.

This clonotype was seen ten or more times. V usage is TRBV27 and J usage is TRBJ2-7, with 7 nucleotides matching TRBD2. Germline trimming cut 6 bases from V and 3 bases from J; bases unmatched to any gene: 5. CDR1 is MNHEY and CDR2 is SMNVEV in the germline V gene (reference sequence). The CDR3 has 13 amino acids. This CDR3 is CASSFGEGYEQYF. CDR3 DNA: TGTGCCAGCAGCTTCGGGGAGGGCTACGAGCAGTACTTC.

This clonotype showed up just a few times. The chain employs TRBV5-6 and TRBJ1-4, with D possibly matching TRBD1 (6 bases). Per germline, CDR1 SGHDT and CDR2 YYEEEE. The CDR3 is 17 amino acids. Deletions cut 1 base from V and 7 bases from J, with 20 bases between. In nucleotides, the CDR3 is TGTGCCAGCAGCTTGAACTCCCTGGGGGGGCGCAGTGAAAAACTGTTTTTT. Translating gives CASSLNSLGGRSEKLFF. Full variable domain (outside the CDR3, taken from reference TRBV5-6 and TRBJ1-4): DAGVTQSPTHLIKTRGQQVTLRCSPKSGHDTVSWYQQALGQGPQFIFQYYEEEERQRGNFPDRFSGHQFPNYSSELNVNALLLGDSALYLCASSLNSLGGRSEKLFFGSGTQLSVL.

This clonotype was found many times. This chain connects TRBV5-1 to TRBJ2-1, with 8 positions matching TRBD2. V shed 8 bases, J shed 4 bases, and the junction held 2 bases outside the gene matches. Germline CDR1 SGHRS, CDR2 YFSETQ. The CDR3 length is 12 residues. The chain's CDR3 is CASGGGYNEQFF. The CDR3 bases are TGCGCCAGTGGCGGGGGGTACAATGAGCAGTTCTTC.